This TCR beta chain is from a study of cytomegalovirus exposure and HLA in healthy donors. The wider study: Within the Caucasian-associated ancestry cluster were roughly 79% of the roughly 400 genotyped donors.

PCR employed 60 Vbeta and 13 Jbeta primers. TCRdb's table, derived via immunoSEQ multiplex PCR, lists solely in-frame clones and lacks some. Among 160,000 or so clones listed, 80% to 85% were seen once. About this clone: The antigen is undetermined.

General study points: Associated with cytomegalovirus, according to the listing, were approximately 160 TCR beta chains. Several of the most significant clusters appeared linked to common viral pathogens, based on a later analysis.

This CDR3 has 15 residues. The J segment lost 0 bases and the V segment lost 3 bases, leaving 6 bases of the junction unmatched. From germline, CDR1 is SGHRS and CDR2 YFSETQ. Unrecorded immune exposures were likely, despite nominal health at sampling. Material for sequencing was PBMCs. J is TRBJ2-7 and V is TRBV5-1; 7 positions match TRBD1. This TCR was recovered from a male donor in good health and CMV-seropositive. The CDR3 DNA sequence: TGCGCCAGCAGCTATTCACACAGGGGCTCCTACGAGCAGTACTTC. As protein: CASSYSHRGSYEQYF.